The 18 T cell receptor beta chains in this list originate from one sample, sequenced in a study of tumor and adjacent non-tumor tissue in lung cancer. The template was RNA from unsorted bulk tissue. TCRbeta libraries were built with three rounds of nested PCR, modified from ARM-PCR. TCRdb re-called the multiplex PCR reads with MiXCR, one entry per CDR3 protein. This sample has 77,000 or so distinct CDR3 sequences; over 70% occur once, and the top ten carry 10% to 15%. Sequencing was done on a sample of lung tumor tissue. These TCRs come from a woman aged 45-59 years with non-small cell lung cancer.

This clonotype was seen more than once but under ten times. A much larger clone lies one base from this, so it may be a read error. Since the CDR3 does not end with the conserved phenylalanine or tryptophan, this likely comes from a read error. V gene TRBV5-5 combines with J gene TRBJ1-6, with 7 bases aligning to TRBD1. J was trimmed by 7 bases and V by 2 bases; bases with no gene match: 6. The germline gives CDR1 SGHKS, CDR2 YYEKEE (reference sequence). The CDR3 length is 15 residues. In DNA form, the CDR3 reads TGTGCCAGCAGCTTATCGCCGGGACAGAATTCACCCCTCCACTAT. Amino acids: CASSLSPGQNSPLHY.

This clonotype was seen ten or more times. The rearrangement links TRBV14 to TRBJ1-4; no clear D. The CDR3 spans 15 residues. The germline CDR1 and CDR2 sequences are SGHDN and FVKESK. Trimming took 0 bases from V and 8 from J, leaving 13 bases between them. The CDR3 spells CASSQEEGKGEKLFF. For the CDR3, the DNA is TGTGCCAGCAGCCAAGAGGAAGGGAAAGGGGAAAAACTGTTTTTT.

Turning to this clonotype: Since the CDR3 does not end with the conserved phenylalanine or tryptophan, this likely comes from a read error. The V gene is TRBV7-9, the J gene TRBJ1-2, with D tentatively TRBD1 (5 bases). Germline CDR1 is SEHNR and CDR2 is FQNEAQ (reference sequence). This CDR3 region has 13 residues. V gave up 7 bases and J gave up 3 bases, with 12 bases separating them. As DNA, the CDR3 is TGTGCCAGCAACTTCAGGACATACTATGGCTACACCATC. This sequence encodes CASNFRTYYGYTI.

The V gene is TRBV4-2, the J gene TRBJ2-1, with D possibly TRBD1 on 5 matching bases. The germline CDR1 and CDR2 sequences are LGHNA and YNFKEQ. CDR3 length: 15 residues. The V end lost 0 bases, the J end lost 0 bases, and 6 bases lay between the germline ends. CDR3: CASSQDRASYNEQFF. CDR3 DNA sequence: TGTGCCAGCAGCCAAGACAGGGCCTCCTACAATGAGCAGTTCTTC.

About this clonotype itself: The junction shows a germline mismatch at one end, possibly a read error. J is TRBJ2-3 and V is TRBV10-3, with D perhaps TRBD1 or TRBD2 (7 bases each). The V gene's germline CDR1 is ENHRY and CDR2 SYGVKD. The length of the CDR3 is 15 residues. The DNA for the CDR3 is TGTGCCATCAGTGAAGGGACAGTGGGGGGGGATACACAGTATTTT. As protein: CAISEGTVGGDTQYF.

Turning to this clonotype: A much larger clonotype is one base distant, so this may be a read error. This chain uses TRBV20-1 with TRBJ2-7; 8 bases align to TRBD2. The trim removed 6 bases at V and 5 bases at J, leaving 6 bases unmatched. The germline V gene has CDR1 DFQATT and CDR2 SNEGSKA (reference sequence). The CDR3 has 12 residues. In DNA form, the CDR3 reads TGCAGTGCAATGACTAGCGAGAACGAGCAGTACTTC. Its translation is CSAMTSENEQYF.

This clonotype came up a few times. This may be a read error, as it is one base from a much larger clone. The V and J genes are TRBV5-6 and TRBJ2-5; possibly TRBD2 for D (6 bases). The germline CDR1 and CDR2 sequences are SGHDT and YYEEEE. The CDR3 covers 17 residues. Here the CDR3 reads CANSLGPPGLGTETQYF. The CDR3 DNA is TGTGCCAACAGCTTGGGCCCCCCGGGACTGGGAACAGAGACCCAGTACTTC.

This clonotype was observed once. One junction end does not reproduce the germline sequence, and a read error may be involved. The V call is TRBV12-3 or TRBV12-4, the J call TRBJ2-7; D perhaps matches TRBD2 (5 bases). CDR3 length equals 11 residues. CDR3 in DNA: TGTGCCAGGACTTACAAGAGGGAGCAATACTTC. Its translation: CARTYKREQYF.

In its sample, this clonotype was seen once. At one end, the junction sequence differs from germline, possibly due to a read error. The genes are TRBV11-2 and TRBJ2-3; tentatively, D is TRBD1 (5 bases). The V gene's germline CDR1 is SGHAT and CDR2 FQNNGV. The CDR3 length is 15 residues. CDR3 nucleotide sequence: TGTGCCAGTAGCTCCAAACAGGATAGCACAGATACGCACTATTTT. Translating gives CASSSKQDSTDTHYF. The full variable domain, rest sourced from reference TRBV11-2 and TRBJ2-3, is EAGVAQSPRYKIIEKRQSVAFWCNPISGHATLYWYQQILGQGPKLLIQFQNNGVVDDSQLPKDRFSAERLKGVDSTLKIQPAKLEDSAVYLCASSSKQDSTDTHYFGPGTRLTVL.

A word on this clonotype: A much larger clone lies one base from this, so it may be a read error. The CDR3 nucleotides read TGCAGTGCTCCCACGGGGGGGGGCGCAACCTACGTGCAGTACTTC. Protein: CSAPTGGGATYVQYF. This chain connects TRBV20-1 to TRBJ2-7; 8 bases are shared with TRBD2. The CDR3 consists of 15 residues. The germline V gene encodes CDR1 DFQATT and CDR2 SNEGSKA (reference sequence).

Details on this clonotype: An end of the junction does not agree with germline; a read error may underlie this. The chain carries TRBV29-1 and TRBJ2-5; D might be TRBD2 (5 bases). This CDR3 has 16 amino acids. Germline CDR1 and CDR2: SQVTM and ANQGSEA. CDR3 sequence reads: CGVEDRERGLQETQYF. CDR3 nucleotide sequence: TGCGGCGTTGAAGATAGGGAGAGAGGGCTACAAGAGACCCAGTACTTC.

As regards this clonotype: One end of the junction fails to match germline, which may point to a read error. In nucleotides, the CDR3 is TGCGCCAGCAGCATTACTAGCGGGAGAAATGAGAAGTTCTTC. Encoded protein: CASSITSGRNEKFF. The chain combines TRBV5-1 with TRBJ2-1, with TRBD2 identical over 11 bases. The CDR3 is made up of 14 amino acids. Germline V lookup: CDR1 SGHRS, CDR2 YFSETQ. The full variable domain, completed using reference TRBV5-1 and TRBJ2-1, is KAGVTQTPRYLIKTRGQQVTLSCSPISGHRSVSWYQQTPGQGLQFLFEYFSETQRNKGNFPGRFSGRQFSNSRSEMNVSTLELGDSALYLCASSITSGRNEKFFGPGTRLTVL.

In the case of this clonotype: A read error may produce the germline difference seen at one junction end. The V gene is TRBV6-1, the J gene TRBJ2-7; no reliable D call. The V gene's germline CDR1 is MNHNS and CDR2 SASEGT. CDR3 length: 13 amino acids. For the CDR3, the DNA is TGTGCTAGCAGTGAAGAAGAAAGGGCGGAGCAGTACTTT. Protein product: CASSEEERAEQYF.

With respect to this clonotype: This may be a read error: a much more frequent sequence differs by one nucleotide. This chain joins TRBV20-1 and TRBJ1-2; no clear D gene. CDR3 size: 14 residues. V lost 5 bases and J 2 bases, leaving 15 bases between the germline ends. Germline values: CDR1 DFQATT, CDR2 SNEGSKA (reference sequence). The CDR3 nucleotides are TGCAGTGCTCCCGTTGGGAGGGTCAACTATGGCTACACCTTC. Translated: CSAPVGRVNYGYTF.

The chain's CDR3 is CSAIAGTRGLDTQYF. Here the CDR3 DNA reads TGCAGTGCTATAGCTGGGACTAGGGGTCTAGATACGCAGTATTTT. The gene calls are TRBV20-1 and TRBJ2-3; 8 bases align to TRBD2. J gave up 5 bases and V 4 bases, and 11 bases lay outside the gene matches. Per the germline V gene, CDR1 is DFQATT and CDR2 is SNEGSKA (reference sequence). The CDR3 loop spans 15 amino acids.

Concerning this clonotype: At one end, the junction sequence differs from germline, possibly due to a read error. CDR3 DNA: TGTGCCAGCAGTTTGACCCGGGACGGCCGGGAGATTGGCGATACTCAGTATTTT. Amino acids: CASSLTRDGREIGDTQYF. The rearrangement joins TRBV5-6 to TRBJ2-3, with a tentative D call TRBD2 (6 bases). The CDR3 length is 18 residues. CDR1 is SGHDT and CDR2 is YYEEEE in the germline V gene.

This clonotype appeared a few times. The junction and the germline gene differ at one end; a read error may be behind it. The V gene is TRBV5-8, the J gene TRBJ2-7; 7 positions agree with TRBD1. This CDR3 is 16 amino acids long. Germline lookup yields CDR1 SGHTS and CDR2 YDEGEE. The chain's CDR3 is CPSSPSSGTATYEQYF. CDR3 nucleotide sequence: TGTCCCAGCAGCCCTTCTTCCGGGACAGCCACCTACGAGCAGTACTTC.

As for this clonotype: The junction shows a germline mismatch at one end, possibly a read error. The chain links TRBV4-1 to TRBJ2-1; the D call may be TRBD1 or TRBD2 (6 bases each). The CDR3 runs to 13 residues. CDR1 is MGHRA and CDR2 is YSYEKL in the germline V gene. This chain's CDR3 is CANSQKGDSEQFF. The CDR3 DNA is TGCGCCAACAGCCAAAAGGGGGACTCTGAACAGTTCTTC.